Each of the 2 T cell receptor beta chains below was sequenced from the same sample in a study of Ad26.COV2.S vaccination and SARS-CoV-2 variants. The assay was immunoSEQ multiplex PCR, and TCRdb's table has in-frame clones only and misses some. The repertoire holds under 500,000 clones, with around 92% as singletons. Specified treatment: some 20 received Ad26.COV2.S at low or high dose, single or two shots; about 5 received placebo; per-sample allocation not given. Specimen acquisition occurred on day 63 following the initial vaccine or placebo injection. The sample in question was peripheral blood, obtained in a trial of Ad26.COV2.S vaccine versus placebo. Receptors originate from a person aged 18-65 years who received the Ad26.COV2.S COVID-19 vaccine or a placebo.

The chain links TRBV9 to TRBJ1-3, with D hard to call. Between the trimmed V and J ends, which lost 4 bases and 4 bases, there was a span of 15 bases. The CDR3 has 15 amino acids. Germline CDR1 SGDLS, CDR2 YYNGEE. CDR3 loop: CASSSGPSWGNTIYF. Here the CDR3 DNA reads TGTGCCAGCAGCTCTGGACCCTCCTGGGGAAACACCATATATTTT.

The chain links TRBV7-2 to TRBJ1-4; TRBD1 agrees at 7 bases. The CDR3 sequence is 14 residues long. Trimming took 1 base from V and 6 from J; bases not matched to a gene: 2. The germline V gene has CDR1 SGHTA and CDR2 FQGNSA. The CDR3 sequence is CASSLDRGHEKLFF. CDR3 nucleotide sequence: TGTGCCAGCAGCTTAGACAGGGGCCATGAAAAACTGTTTTTT.